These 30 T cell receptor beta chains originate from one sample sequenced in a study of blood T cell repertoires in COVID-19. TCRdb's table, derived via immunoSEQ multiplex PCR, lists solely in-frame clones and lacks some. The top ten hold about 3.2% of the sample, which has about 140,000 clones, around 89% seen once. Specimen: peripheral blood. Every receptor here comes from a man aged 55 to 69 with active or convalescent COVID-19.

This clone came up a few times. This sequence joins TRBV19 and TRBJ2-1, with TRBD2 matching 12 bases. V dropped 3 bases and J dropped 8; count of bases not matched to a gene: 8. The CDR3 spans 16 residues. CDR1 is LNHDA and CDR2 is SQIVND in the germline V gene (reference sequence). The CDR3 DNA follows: TGTGCCAGTAGTATCCCACCTAGCGGGGGGGCCGATGAGCAGTTCTTC. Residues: CASSIPPSGGADEQFF.

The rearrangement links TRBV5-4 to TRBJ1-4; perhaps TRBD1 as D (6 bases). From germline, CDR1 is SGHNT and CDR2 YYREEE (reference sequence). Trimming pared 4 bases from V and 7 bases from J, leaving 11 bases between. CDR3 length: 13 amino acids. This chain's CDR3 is CASSGAGVEKLFF. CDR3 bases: TGTGCCAGCAGCGGGGCAGGGGTTGAAAAACTGTTTTTT.

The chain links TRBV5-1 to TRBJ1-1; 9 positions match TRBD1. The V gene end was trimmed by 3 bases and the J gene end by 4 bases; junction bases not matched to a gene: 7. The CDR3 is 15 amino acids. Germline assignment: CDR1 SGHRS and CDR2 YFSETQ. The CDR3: CASSYLTGQGTEAFF. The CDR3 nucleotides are TGCGCCAGCAGCTACCTTACGGGACAGGGCACTGAAGCTTTCTTT.

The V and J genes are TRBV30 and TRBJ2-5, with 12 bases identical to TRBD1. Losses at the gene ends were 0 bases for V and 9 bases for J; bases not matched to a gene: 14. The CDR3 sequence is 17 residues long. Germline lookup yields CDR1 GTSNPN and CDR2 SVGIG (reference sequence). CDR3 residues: CAWSVLGTGGLGSAQYF. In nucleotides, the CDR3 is TGTGCCTGGAGTGTACTCGGGACAGGGGGCCTTGGGTCGGCCCAGTACTTC.

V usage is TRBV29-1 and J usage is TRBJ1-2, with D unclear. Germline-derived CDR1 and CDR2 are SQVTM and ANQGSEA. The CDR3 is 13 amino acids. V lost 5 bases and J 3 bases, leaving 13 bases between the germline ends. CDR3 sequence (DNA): TGCAGCGTTAGGGCACGGCGGGACTATGGCTACACCTTC. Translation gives CSVRARRDYGYTF.

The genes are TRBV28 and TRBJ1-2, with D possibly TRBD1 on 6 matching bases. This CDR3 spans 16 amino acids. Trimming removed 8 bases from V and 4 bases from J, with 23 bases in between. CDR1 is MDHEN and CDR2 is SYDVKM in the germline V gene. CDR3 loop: CASRSVWAGVGYGYTF. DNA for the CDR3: TGTGCCAGCCGTTCGGTGTGGGCAGGGGTTGGCTATGGCTACACCTTC.

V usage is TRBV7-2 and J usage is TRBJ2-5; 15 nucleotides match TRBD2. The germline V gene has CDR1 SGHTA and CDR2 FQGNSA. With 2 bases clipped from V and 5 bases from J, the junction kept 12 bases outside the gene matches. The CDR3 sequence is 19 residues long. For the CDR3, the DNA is TGTGCCAGCAGCTTAAACCTTTGGACTAGCGGGGGGGCCGGGGAGACCCAGTACTTC. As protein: CASSLNLWTSGGAGETQYF.

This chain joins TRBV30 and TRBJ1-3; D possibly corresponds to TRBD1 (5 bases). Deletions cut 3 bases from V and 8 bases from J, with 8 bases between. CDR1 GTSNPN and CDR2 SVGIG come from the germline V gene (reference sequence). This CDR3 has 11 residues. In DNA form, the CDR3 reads TGTGCCTGGAGGGGGGAGGACACCATATATTTT. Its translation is CAWRGEDTIYF.

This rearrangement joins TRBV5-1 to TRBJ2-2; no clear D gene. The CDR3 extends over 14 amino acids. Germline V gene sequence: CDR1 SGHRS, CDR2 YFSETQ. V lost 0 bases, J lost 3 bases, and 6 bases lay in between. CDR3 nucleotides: TGCGCCAGCAGCTTGGACAGTTACACCGGGGAGCTGTTTTTT. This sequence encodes CASSLDSYTGELFF.

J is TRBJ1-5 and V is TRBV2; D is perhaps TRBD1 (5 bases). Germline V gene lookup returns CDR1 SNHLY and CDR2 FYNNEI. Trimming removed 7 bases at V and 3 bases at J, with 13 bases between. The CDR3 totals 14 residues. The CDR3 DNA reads TGTGCCAGCACCCAGGGAGGGTACAATCAGCCCCAGCATTTT. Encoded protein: CASTQGGYNQPQHF.

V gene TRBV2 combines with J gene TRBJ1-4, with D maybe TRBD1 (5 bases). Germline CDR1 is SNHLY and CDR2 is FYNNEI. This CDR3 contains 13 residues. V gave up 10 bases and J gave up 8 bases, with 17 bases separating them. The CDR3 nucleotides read TGTGCCACCTCTCAATGGGGGGTGGAAAAACTGTTTTTT. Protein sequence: CATSQWGVEKLFF.

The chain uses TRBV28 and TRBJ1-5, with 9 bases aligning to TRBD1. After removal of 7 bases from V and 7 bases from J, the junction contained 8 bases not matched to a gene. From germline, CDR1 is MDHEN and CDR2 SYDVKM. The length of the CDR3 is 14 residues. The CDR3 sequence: CASKTGGSGQPQHF. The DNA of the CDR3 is TGTGCCAGCAAGACAGGGGGATCCGGACAGCCCCAGCATTTT.

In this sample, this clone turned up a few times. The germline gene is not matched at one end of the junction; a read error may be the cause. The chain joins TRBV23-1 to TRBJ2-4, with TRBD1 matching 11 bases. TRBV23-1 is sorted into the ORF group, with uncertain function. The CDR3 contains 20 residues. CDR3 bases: TGCGCCCGCAGTCGGGGGAGGGACAGGGGGGACCGCCTAGCCAAAAACATTCAGTACTTC. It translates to CARSRGRDRGDRLAKNIQYF.

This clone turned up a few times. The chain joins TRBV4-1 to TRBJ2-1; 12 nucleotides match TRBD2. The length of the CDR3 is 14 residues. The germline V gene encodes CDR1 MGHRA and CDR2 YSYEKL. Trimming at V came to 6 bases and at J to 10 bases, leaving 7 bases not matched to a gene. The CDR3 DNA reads TGCGCCAGCAGAAGAGGACTAGCGGGATACGAGCAGTTCTTC. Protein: CASRRGLAGYEQFF.

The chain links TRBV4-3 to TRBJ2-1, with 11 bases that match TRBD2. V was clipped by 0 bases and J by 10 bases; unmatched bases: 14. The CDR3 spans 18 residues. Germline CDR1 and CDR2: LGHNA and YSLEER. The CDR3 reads CASSQELTSGAMGDEQFF. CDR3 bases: TGCGCCAGCAGCCAAGAGTTGACTAGCGGGGCCATGGGAGACGAGCAGTTCTTC.

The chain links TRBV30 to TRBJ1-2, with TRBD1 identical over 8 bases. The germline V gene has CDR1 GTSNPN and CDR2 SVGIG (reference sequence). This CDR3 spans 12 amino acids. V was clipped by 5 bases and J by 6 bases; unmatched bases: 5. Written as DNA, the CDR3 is TGTGCCTGGCAGGACAGGGATGATGGCTACACCTTC. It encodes CAWQDRDDGYTF.

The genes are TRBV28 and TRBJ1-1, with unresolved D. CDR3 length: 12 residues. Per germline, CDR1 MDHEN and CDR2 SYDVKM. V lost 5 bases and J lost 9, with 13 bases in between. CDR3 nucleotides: TGTGCCAGCAGTCTTGGAGGTTTGAAAGCTTTCTTT. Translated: CASSLGGLKAFF.

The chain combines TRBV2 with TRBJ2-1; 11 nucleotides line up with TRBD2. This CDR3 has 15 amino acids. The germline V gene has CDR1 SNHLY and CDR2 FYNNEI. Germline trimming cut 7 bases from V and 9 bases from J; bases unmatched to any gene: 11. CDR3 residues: CASTLNSGGVSEQFF. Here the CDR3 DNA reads TGTGCCAGCACCTTGAATAGCGGGGGGGTAAGTGAGCAGTTCTTC.

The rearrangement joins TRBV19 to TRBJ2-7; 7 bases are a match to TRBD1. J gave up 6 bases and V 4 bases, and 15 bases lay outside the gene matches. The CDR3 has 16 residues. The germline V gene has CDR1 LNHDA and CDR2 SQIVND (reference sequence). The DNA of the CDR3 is TGTGCCAGTAGTAACCCGAACACCGCGACAGGGTCCGAGCAGTACTTC. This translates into CASSNPNTATGSEQYF.

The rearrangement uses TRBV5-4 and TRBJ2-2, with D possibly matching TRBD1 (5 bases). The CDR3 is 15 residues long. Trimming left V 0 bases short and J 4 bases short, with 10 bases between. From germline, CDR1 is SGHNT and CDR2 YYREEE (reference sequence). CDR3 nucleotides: TGTGCCAGCAGCTTGGCTTCAGGGCCCACCGGGGAGCTGTTTTTT. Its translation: CASSLASGPTGELFF.

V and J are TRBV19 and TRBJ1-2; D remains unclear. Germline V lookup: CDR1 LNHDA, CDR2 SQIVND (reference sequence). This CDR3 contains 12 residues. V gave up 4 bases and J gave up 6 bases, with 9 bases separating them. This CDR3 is CASSKIANGYTF. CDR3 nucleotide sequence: TGTGCCAGTAGTAAGATAGCGAATGGCTACACCTTC.

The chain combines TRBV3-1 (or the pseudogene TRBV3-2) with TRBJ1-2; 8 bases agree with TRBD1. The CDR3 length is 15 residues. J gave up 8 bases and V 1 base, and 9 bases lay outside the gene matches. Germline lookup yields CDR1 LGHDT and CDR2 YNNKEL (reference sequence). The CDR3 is CASSQVGQGFIGYTF. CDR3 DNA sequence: TGTGCCAGCAGCCAAGTTGGACAGGGATTTATCGGCTACACCTTC.

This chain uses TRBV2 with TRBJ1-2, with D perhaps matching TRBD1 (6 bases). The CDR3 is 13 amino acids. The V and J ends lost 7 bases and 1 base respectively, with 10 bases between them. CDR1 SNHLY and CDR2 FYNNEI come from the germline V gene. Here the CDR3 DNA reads TGTGCCAGCAATCCGGACAGTAACTATGGCTACACCTTC. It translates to CASNPDSNYGYTF.

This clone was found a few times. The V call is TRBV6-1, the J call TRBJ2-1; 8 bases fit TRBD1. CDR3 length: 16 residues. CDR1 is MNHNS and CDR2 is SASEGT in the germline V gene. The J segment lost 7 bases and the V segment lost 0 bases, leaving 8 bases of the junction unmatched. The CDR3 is CASSEASRGHYNEQFF. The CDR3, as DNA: TGTGCCAGCAGTGAAGCAAGCAGGGGGCATTATAATGAGCAGTTCTTC.

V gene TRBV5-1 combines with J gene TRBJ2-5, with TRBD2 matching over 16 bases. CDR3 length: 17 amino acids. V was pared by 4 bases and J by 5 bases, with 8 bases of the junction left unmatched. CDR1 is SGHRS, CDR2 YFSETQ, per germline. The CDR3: CASSEGLAGGPGETQYF. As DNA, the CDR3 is TGCGCCAGCAGCGAGGGACTAGCGGGAGGGCCCGGTGAGACCCAGTACTTC. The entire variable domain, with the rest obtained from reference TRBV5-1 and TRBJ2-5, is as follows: KAGVTQTPRYLIKTRGQQVTLSCSPISGHRSVSWYQQTPGQGLQFLFEYFSETQRNKGNFPGRFSGRQFSNSRSEMNVSTLELGDSALYLCASSEGLAGGPGETQYFGPGTRLLVL.

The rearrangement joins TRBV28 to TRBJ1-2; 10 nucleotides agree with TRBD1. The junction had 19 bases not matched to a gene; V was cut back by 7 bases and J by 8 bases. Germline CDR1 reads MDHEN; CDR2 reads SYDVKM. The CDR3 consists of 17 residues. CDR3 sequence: CASKGGTGVQRVRGYTF. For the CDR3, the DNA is TGTGCCAGCAAGGGGGGGACAGGGGTACAGCGAGTGAGAGGCTACACCTTC.

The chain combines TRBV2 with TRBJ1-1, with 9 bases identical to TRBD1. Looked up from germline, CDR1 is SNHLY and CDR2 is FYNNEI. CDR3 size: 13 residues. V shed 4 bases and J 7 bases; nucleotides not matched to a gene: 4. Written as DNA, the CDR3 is TGTGCCAGCAGTGGGACAGGGGCCGGTGAAGCTTTCTTT. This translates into CASSGTGAGEAFF.

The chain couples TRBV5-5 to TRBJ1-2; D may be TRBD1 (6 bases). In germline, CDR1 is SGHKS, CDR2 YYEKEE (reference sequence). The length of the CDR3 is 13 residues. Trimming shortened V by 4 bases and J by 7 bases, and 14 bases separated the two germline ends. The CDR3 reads CASSPTGLSGYTF. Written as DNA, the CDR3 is TGTGCCAGCAGCCCAACAGGGCTCAGTGGCTACACCTTC.

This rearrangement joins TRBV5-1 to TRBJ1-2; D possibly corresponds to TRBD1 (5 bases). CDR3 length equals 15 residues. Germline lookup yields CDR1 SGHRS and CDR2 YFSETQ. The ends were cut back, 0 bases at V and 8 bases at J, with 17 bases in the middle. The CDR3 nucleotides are TGCGCCAGCAGCTTGGTAGCGGGGCAGGAGGTCGGCTACACCTTC. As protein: CASSLVAGQEVGYTF.

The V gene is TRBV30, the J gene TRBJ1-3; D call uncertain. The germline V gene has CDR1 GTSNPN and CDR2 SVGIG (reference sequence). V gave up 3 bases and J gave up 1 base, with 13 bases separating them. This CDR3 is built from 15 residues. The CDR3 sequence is CAWSVGRTSGNTIYF. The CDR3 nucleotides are TGTGCCTGGAGCGTCGGGAGGACGTCTGGAAACACCATATATTTT.